The clone carrying this T cell receptor (beta chain) was observed a few times. CDR3 length: 20 amino acids. The ends were cut back, 6 bases at V and 1 base at J, with 28 bases in the middle. Per germline, CDR1 MDHEN and CDR2 SYDVKM. The entry originates in a study of blood T cells in healthy people across ages. A J-beta primer mix and a sample-barcoded 5' primer were used in a second PCR of about 7 to 11 cycles. TCRdb reanalysed the 5' RACE reads using MiXCR and keeps one entry per CDR3 protein. The sample consists of 790,000 or so distinct CDR3 sequences, 56% of them appearing once. The sequenced sample was blood. The genes are TRBV28 and TRBJ2-4; possible D gene TRBD2, 5 bases. The clonotype was recovered from a man in his forties or fifties in good health. Here the CDR3 DNA reads TGTGCCAGCAGACCAAGAGGGCTCACGTCCGCTTTAAGGGCCAAAAACATTCAGTACTTC. It codes for CASRPRGLTSALRAKNIQYF. Looking up the rest from reference TRBV28 and TRBJ2-4 gives the full variable domain: DVKVTQSSRYLVKRTGEKVFLECVQDMDHENMFWYRQDPGLGLRLIYFSYDVKMKEKGDIPEGYSVSREKKERFSLILESASTNQTSMYLCASRPRGLTSALRAKNIQYFGAGTRLSVL.